This TCR beta chain stems from a study of naive and memory T cell subsets. Study results and caveats: Potentially, T cell activation and differentiation skew this RNA-based measurement.

The library had UMIs added by 3' ligation of an oligonucleotide to TCR cDNA. Reverse transcription used DNase-treated unsorted total RNA, aiming for 1 to 1000 ng. Ligated cDNA underwent four rounds of PCR with nested alpha and beta constant region primers and SP2. Alpha and beta constant region primers primed reverse transcription for blood and skin samples. One entry per CDR3 protein results from TCRdb running MiXCR on the 5' RACE reads. The sample carries more than 60,000 distinct CDR3 sequences, around 8% recorded once. As concerns this clonotype: Antigen unknown.

This sequence was found in a female donor in good health.

CDR3 DNA sequence: TGCGCCAGCAGCTGGACGGGACAGCTGAACACTGAAGCTTTCTTT. Translated: CASSWTGQLNTEAFF. This chain joins TRBV5-1 and TRBJ1-1, with 7 bases aligning to TRBD1. This CDR3 is 15 amino acids long. With 3 bases clipped from V and 0 bases from J, the junction kept 5 bases outside the gene matches. Germline CDR1 reads SGHRS; CDR2 reads YFSETQ.